The 6 T cell receptor beta chains in this list originate from one sample, sequenced in a study of Graves' ophthalmopathy and Graves' hyperthyroidism. RNA transcripts served as template for amplifying TCR beta CDR3 sequences. Second-round multiplex PCR came after first-round RT-PCR with HTBI primers. TCRdb ran MiXCR on the multiplex PCR reads and lists one entry per CDR3 protein. The top ten hold approximately 7.7% of the sample, which has roughly 610,000 distinct CDR3 sequences, 22% seen once. Sequenced sample: peripheral blood. The receptors come from a woman under 30 with stable Graves' hyperthyroidism. Some clones in this sample may be carry-over from other donors' samples.

This clonotype was seen a few times. This sequence joins TRBV28 and TRBJ2-7; D call uncertain. Germline V lookup: CDR1 MDHEN, CDR2 SYDVKM. V lost 4 bases and J 2 bases, leaving 9 bases between the germline ends. The length of the CDR3 is 13 residues. The CDR3 sequence: CASSWTIAYEQYF. The CDR3 DNA is TGTGCCAGCAGTTGGACGATAGCCTACGAGCAGTACTTC.

This clonotype has at least ten counts. The chain combines TRBV11-2 with TRBJ2-5, with a tentative D call TRBD1 (6 bases). Looked up from germline, CDR1 is SGHAT and CDR2 is FQNNGV. This CDR3 spans 16 amino acids. The ends were cut back, 4 bases at V and 4 bases at J, with 19 bases in the middle. CDR3 in DNA: TGTGCCAGCAGCTCCCCAGGGGCAGGCCGGCCAGAGACCCAGTACTTC. It is translated as CASSSPGAGRPETQYF.

The chain is built from TRBV20-1 and TRBJ1-1; tentatively, D is TRBD1 (6 bases). CDR3 length equals 14 residues. Germline CDR1 reads DFQATT; CDR2 reads SNEGSKA (reference sequence). V lost 3 bases and J 0 bases, leaving 11 bases between the germline ends. The CDR3 nucleotides read TGCAGTGCTAGGGGGGCGGGGATGAACACTGAAGCTTTCTTT. Protein: CSARGAGMNTEAFF.

The sample holds many counts of this clonotype. The chain combines TRBV5-1 with TRBJ1-2; 7 nucleotides align to TRBD1. This CDR3 spans 14 amino acids. V shed 4 bases, J shed 4 bases, and the junction held 7 bases outside the gene matches. Germline V gene lookup returns CDR1 SGHRS and CDR2 YFSETQ. This CDR3 reads CASSQGTGVYGYTF. The CDR3, as DNA: TGCGCCAGCAGCCAGGGCACAGGGGTCTATGGCTACACCTTC. Full variable domain (missing parts from reference TRBV5-1 and TRBJ1-2): KAGVTQTPRYLIKTRGQQVTLSCSPISGHRSVSWYQQTPGQGLQFLFEYFSETQRNKGNFPGRFSGRQFSNSRSEMNVSTLELGDSALYLCASSQGTGVYGYTFGSGTRLTVV.

The rearrangement joins TRBV5-6 to TRBJ1-1; no reliable D call. The germline CDR1 and CDR2 sequences are SGHDT and YYEEEE. Trimming removed 7 bases from V and 0 bases from J, with 13 bases in between. This CDR3 region has 14 residues. The CDR3 loop reads CASRTSRLNTEAFF. The CDR3 DNA follows: TGTGCCAGCCGGACCTCTCGTCTGAACACTGAAGCTTTCTTT.

This clonotype has at least ten counts. The V gene is TRBV13, the J gene TRBJ1-1, with D maybe TRBD1 (5 bases). CDR1 is PRHDT and CDR2 is FYEKMQ in the germline V gene (reference sequence). This CDR3 is built from 14 residues. V lost 4 bases, J lost 4 bases, and 13 bases lay in between. The chain's CDR3 is CASSSRDSFTEAFF. As DNA, the CDR3 is TGTGCCAGCAGCTCCCGGGACTCCTTCACTGAAGCTTTCTTT.